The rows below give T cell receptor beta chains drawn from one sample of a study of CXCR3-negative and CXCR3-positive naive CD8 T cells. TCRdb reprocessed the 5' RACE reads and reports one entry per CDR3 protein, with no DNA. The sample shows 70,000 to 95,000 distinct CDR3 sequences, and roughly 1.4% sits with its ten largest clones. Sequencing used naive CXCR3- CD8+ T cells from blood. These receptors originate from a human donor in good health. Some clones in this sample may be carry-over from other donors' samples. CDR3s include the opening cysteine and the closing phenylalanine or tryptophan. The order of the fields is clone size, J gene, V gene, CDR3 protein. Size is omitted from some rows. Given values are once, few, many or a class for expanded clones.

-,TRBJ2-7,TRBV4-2,CASSLRLLTYEQYF
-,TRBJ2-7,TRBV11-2,CASSSGQENPAYEQYF
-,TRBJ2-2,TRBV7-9,CASSFSYGMNTGELFF
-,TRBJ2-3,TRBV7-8,CATLPGGVGDTQYF
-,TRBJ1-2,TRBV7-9,CASSFTAETKGYTF
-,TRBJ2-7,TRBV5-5,CASSFGDPLHYEQYF
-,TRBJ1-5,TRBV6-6,CASIQYLNQPQHF
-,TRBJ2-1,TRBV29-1,CSGWDSRSYNEQFF
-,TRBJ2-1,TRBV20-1,CSALTSGSRGNEQFF
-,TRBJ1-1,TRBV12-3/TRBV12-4,CASSFLLGGIPEAFF
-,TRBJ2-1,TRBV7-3,CASSSDQGYEQFF
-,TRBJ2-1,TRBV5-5,CASSLSGQLAGGVPYNEQFF
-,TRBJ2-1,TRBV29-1,CSVISGTGGLAGPEVF
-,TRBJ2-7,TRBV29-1,CSVPPPWQGAYEQYF
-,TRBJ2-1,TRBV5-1,CASSLSRGPSYNEQFF
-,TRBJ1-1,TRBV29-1,CSVPDISSVNTEAFF
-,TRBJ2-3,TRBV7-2,CASSSPLSRFTDTQYF
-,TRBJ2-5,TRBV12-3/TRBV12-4,CASSFLARQETQYF
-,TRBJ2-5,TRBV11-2,CASSLAHLHQETQYF
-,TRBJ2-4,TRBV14,CASSRGTSRTKNIQYF
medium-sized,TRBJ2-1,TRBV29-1,CSAPDSQGEQFF
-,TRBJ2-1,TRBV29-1,CSVEDPLSYEFF
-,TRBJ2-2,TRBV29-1,CSAREAGELFF
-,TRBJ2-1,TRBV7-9,CASSPLAGGPHEQFF
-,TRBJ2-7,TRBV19,CASSPTGGPHEQYF
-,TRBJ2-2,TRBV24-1,CATSDFTGELFF